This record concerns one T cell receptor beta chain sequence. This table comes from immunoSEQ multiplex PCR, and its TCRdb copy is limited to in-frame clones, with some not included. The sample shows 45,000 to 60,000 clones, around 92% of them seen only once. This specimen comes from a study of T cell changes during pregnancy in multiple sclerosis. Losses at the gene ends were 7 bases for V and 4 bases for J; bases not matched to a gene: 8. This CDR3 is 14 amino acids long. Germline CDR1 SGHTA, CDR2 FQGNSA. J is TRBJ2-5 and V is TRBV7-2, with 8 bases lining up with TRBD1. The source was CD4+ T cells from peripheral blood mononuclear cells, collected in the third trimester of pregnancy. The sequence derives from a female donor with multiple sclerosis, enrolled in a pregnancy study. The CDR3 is CASTIQGATETQYF. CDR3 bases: TGTGCCAGCACCATCCAGGGGGCTACAGAGACCCAGTACTTC.